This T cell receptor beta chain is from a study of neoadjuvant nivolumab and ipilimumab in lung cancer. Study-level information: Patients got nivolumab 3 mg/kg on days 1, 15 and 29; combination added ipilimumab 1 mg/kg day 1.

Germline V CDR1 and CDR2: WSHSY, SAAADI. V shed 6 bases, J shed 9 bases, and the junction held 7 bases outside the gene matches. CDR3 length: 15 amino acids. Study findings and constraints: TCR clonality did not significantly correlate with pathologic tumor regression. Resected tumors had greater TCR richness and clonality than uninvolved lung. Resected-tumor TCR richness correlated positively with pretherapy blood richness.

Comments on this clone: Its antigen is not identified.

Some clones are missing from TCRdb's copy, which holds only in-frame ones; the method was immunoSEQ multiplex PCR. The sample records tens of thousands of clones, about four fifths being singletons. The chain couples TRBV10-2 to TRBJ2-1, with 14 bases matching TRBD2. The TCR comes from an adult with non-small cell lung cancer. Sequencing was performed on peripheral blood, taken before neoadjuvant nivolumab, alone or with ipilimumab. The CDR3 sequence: CASSKGLAGVGEQFF. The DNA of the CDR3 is TGCGCCAGCAGCAAGGGACTAGCGGGAGTGGGTGAGCAGTTCTTC.